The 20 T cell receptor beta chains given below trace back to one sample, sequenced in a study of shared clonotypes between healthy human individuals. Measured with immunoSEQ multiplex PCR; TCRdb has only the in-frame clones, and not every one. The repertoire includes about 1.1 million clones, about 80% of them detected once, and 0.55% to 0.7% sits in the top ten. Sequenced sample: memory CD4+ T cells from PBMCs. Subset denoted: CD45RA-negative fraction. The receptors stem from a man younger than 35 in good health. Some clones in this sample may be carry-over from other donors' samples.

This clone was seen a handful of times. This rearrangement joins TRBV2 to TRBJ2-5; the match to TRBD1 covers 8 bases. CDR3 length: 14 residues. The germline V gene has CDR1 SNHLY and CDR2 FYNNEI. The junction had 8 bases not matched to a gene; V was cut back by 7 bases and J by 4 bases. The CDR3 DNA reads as TGTGCCAGCATGAGCCAGGGGGCTACAGAGACCCAGTACTTC. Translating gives CASMSQGATETQYF.

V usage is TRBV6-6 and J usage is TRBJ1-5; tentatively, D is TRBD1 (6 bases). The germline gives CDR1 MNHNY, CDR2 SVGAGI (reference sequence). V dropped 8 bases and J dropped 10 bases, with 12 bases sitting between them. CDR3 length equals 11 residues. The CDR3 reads CASGEGHPQHF. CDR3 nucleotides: TGTGCCAGCGGAGAGGGACACCCCCAGCATTTT.

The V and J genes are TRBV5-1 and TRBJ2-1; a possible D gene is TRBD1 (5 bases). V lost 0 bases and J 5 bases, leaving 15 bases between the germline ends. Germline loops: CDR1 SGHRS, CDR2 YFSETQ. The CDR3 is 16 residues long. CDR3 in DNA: TGCGCCAGCAGCTTGGAGGTTGGGGCTTTGAACAATGAGCAGTTCTTC. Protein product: CASSLEVGALNNEQFF.

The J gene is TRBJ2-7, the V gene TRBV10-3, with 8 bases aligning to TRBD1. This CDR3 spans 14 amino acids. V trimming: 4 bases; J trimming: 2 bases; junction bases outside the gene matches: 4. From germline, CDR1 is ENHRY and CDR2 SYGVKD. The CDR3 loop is CAISGWTGTYEQYF. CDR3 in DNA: TGTGCCATCAGTGGGTGGACAGGGACCTACGAGCAGTACTTC.

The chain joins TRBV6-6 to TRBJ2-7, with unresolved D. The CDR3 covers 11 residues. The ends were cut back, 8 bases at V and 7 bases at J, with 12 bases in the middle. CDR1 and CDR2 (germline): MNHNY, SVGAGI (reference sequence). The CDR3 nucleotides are TGTGCCAGCCAATCCAGCTGGGAGCAGTACTTC. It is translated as CASQSSWEQYF.

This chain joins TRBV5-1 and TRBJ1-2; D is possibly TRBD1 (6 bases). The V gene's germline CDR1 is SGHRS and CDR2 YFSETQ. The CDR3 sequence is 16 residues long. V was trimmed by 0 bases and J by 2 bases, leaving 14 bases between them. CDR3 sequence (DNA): TGCGCCAGCAGCTTGGCCGCAGGGGCTTCCAACTATGGCTACACCTTC. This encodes CASSLAAGASNYGYTF.

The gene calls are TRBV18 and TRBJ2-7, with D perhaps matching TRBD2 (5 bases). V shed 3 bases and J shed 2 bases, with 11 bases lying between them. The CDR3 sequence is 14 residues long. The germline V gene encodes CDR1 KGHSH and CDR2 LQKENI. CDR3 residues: CASSPTGTTYEQYF. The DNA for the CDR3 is TGTGCCAGCTCACCGACGGGAACCACCTACGAGCAGTACTTC.

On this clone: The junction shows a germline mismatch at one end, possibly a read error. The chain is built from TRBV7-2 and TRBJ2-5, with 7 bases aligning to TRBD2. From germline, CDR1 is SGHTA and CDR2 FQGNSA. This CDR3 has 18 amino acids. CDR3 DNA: TGTGCCAGCAGCTTAACCTCCTTGGCTAGCGGTGGGCAAGGGACCCAGTACTTC. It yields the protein CASSLTSLASGGQGTQYF.

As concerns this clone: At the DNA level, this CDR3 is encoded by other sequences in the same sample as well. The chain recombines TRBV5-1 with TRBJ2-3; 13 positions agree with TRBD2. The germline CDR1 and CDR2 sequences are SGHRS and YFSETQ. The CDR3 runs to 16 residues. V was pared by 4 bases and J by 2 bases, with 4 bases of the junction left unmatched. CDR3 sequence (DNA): TGCGCCAGCAGCCCCGGACTAGCGGGAGACACAGATACGCAGTATTTT. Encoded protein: CASSPGLAGDTDTQYF.

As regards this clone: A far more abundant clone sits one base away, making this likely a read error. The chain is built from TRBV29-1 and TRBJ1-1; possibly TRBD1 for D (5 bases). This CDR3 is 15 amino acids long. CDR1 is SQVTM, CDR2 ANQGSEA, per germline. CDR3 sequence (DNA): TGCAGCGTTGAAGGGGGCTGGGGGATGAACACTGGAGCTTTCTTT. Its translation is CSVEGGWGMNTGAFF.

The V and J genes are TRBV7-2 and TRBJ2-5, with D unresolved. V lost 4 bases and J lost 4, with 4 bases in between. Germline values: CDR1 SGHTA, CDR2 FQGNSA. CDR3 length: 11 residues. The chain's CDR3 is CASSYGETQYF. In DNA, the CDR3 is TGTGCCAGCAGCTATGGAGAGACCCAGTACTTC.

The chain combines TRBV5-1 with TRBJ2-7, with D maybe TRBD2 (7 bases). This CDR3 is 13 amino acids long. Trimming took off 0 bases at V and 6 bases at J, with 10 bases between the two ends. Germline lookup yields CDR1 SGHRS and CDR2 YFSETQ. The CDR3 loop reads CASSLEGGREQYF. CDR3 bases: TGCGCCAGCAGCTTGGAGGGGGGGCGCGAGCAGTACTTC.

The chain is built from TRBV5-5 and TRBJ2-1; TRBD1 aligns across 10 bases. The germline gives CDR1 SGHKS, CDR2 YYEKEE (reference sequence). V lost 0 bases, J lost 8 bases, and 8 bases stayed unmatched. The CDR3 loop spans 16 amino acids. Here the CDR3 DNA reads TGTGCCAGCAGCTTGGAGTTCGGGACAGGGGTCCATGAGCAGTTCTTC. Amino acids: CASSLEFGTGVHEQFF. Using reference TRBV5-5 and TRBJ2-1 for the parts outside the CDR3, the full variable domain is DAGVTQSPTHLIKTRGQQVTLRCSPISGHKSVSWYQQVLGQGPQFIFQYYEKEERGRGNFPDRFSARQFPNYSSELNVNALLLGDSALYLCASSLEFGTGVHEQFFGPGTRLTVL.

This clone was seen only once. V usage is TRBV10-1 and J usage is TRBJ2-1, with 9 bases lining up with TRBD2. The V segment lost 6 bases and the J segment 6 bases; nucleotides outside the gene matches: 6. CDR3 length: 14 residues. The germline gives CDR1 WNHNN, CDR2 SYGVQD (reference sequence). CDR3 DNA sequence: TGCGCCAGCAGCCCAGCGGGAGGACTCAATGAGCAGTTCTTC. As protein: CASSPAGGLNEQFF.

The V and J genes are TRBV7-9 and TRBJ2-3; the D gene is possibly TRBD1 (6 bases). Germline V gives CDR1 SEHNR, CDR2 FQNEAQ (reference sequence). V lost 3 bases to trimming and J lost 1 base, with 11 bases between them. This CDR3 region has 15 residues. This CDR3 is CASSFRAGGTDTQYF. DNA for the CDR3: TGTGCCAGCAGCTTCCGAGCAGGGGGCACAGATACGCAGTATTTT. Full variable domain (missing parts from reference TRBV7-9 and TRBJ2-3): DTGVSQNPRHKITKRGQNVTFRCDPISEHNRLYWYRQTLGQGPEFLTYFQNEAQLEKSRLLSDRFSAERPKGSFSTLEIQRTEQGDSAMYLCASSFRAGGTDTQYFGPGTRLTVL.

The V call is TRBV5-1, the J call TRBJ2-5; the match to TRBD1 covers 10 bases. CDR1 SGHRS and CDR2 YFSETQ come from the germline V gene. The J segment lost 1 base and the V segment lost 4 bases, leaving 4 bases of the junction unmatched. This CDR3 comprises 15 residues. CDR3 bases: TGCGCCAGCAGCCCGACAGGGGGCCCCCAAGAGACCCAGTACTTC. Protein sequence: CASSPTGGPQETQYF.

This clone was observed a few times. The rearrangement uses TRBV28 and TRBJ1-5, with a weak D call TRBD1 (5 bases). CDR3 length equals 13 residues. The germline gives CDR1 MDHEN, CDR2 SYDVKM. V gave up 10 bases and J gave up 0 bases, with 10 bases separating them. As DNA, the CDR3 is TGTGCCACCCAGGGCCTTAGCAATCAGCCCCAGCATTTT. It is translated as CATQGLSNQPQHF.

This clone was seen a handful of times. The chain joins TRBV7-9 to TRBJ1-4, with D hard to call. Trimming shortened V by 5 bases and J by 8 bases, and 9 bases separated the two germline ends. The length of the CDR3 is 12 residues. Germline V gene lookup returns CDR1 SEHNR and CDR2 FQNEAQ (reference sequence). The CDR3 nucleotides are TGTGCCAGCAGCCTCTCGGGAGAAAAACTGTTTTTT. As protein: CASSLSGEKLFF.

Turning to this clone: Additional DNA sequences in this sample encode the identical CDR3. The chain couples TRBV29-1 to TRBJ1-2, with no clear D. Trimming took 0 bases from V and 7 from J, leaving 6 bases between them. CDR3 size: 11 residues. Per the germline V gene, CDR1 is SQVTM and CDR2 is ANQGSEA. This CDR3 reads CSVEDLRGYTF. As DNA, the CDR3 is TGCAGCGTTGAAGATTTGCGTGGCTACACCTTC.

The CDR3 sequence is CASSLKEGGTEAFF. The CDR3 nucleotides are TGTGCCAGCTCACTCAAAGAGGGAGGCACTGAAGCTTTCTTT. The chain recombines TRBV18 with TRBJ1-1; no reliable D call. Trimming took off 4 bases at V and 4 bases at J, with 13 bases between the two ends. The CDR3 is made up of 14 amino acids. CDR1 and CDR2 (germline): KGHSH, LQKENI.